This T cell receptor (beta chain) was retrieved from a study of naive and memory T cell subsets. The study, taken as a whole, reports: A few larger clonotypes appeared in naive repertoires, especially CD8, possibly memory cells re-expressing CD45RA. In naive cells, over 90% of TCR sequences were seen only once.

There are 13 residues in the CDR3. J gave up 6 bases and V 7 bases, and 9 bases lay outside the gene matches. Looked up from germline, CDR1 is MNHEY and CDR2 is SVGAGI. Two oligonucleotides, mixed equimolar, formed the beta constant-region primer covering TRBC1 and TRBC2. The ligated cDNA underwent four PCR rounds using SP2 and nested alpha and beta constant-region primers. TCRdb fed the UMI-ligation and nested PCR reads into MiXCR, producing one record per CDR3 protein. The sample has approximately 150,000 distinct CDR3 sequences, approximately 24% seen once. In its sample, this clonotype was seen a few times. Its antigen is unknown.

This TCR was sampled from a human donor in good health. This chain connects TRBV6-5 to TRBJ2-7, with 7 bases fitting TRBD1. Sequences were obtained from naive CD4+ T cells from blood. The CDR3 loop reads CASTRGRGSEQYF. In DNA, the CDR3 is TGTGCCAGCACCCGAGGCAGGGGGAGCGAGCAGTACTTC.